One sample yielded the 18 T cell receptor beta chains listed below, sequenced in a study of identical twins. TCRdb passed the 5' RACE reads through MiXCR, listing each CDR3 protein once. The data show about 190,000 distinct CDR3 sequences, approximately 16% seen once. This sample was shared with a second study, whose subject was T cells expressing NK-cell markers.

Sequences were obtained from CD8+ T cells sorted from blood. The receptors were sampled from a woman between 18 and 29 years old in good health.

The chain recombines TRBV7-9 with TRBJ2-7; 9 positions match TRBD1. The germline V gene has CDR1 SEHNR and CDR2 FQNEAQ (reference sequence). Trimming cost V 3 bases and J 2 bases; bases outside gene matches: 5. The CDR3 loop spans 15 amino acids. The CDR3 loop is CASSFGQGSPYEQYF. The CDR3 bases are TGTGCCAGCAGCTTCGGACAGGGGTCTCCCTACGAGCAGTACTTC.

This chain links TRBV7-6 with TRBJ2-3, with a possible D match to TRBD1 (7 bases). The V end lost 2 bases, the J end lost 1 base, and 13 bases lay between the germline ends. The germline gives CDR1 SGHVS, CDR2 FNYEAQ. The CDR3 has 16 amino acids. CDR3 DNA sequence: TGTGCCAGCAGCTTAAGAACAGGGGAGGGCACAGATACGCAGTATTTT. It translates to CASSLRTGEGTDTQYF.

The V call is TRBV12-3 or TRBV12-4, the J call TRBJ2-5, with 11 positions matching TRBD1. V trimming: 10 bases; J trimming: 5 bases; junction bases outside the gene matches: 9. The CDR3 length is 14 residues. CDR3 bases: TGTGCCACCTGGACAGGGGGCGTCTTGGAGACCCAGTACTTC. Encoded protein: CATWTGGVLETQYF.

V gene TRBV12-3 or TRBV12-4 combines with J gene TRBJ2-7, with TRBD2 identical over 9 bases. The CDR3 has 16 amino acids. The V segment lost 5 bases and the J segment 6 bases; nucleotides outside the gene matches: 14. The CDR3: CASSPTGGRAKGEQYF. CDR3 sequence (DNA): TGTGCCAGCAGTCCAACGGGCGGGAGGGCTAAGGGCGAGCAGTACTTC.

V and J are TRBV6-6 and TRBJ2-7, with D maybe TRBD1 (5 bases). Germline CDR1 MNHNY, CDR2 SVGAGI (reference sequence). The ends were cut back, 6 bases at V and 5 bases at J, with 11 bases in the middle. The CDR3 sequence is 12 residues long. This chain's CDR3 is CASRRSGNEQYF. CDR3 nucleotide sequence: TGTGCCAGCAGGAGATCAGGGAACGAGCAGTACTTC.

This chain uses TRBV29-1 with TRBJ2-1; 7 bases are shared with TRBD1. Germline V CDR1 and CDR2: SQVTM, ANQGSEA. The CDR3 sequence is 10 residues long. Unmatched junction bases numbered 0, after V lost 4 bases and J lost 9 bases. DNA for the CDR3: TGCAGCGTTGGACAGGGTGAGCAGTTCTTC. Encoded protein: CSVGQGEQFF.

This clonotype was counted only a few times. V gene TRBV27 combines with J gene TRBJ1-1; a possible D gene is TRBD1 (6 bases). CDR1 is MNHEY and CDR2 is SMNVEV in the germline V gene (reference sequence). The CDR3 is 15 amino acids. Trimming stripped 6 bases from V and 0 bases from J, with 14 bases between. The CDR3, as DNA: TGTGCCAGCAGAGGAGGAGGGGGTTTGAACACTGAAGCTTTCTTT. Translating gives CASRGGGGLNTEAFF.

CDR3 loop: CASSPGIGETQYF. The CDR3 DNA follows: TGCGCCAGCAGCCCGGGAATAGGAGAGACCCAGTACTTC. The rearrangement joins TRBV5-1 to TRBJ2-5; TRBD2 might be the D (5 bases). V shed 4 bases and J shed 4 bases, with 11 bases lying between them. Germline CDR1 and CDR2: SGHRS and YFSETQ. CDR3 length: 13 amino acids.

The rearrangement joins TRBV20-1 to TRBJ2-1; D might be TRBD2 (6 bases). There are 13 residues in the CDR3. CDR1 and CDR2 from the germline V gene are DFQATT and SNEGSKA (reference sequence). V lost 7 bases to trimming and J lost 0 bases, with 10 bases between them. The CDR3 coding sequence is TGCAGTGGGAGGGCGCCCTCCTACAATGAGCAGTTCTTC. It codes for CSGRAPSYNEQFF.

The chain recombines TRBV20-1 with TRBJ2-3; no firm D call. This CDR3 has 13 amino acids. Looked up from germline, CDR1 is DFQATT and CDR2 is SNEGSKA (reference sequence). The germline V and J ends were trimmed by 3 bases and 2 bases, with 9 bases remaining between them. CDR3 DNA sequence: TGCAGTGCTAGCCCGTTGAACACAGATACGCAGTATTTT. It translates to CSASPLNTDTQYF.

In DNA form, the CDR3 reads TGTGCCAGCAGCCTAACAGGGAAAGGGGTAAACGAGCAGTACTTC. It specifies CASSLTGKGVNEQYF. The genes are TRBV7-9 and TRBJ2-7, with D maybe TRBD1 (6 bases). Germline CDR1 and CDR2: SEHNR and FQNEAQ (reference sequence). Trimming took 5 bases from V and 5 from J, leaving 19 bases between them. The CDR3 totals 15 residues.

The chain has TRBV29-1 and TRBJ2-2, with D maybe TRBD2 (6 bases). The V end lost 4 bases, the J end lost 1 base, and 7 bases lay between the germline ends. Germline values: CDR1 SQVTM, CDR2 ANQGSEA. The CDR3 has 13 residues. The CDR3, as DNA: TGCAGCGTTGGACTAGAGAACACCGGGGAGCTGTTTTTT. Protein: CSVGLENTGELFF.

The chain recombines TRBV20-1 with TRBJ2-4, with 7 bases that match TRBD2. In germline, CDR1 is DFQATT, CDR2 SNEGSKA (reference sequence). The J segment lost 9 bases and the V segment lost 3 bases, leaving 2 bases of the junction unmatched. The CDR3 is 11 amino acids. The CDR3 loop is CSASPGGIQYF. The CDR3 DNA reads TGCAGTGCTAGTCCGGGGGGCATTCAGTACTTC.

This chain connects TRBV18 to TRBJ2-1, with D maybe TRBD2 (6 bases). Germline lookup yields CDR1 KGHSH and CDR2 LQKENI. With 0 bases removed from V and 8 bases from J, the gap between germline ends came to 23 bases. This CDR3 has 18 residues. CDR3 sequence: CASSPPEVGTYGEDEQFF. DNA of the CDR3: TGTGCCAGCTCACCACCGGAAGTTGGGACGTATGGGGAGGATGAGCAGTTCTTC.

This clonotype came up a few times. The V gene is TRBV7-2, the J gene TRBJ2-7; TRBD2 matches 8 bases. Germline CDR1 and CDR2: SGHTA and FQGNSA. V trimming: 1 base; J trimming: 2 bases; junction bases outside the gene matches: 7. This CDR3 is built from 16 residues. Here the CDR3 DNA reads TGTGCCAGCAGCTTAGGGAAGATCGGGAGGGCCTACGAGCAGTACTTC. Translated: CASSLGKIGRAYEQYF. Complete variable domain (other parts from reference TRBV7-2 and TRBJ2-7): GAGVSQSPSNKVTEKGKDVELRCDPISGHTALYWYRQSLGQGLEFLIYFQGNSAPDKSGLPSDRFSAERTGGSVSTLTIQRTQQEDSAVYLCASSLGKIGRAYEQYFGPGTRLTVT.

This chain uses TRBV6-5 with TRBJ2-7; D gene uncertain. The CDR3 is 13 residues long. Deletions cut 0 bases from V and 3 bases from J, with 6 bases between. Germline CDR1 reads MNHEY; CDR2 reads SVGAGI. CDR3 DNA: TGTGCCAGCAGTTACTCTTACAGCTACGAGCAGTACTTC. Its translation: CASSYSYSYEQYF.

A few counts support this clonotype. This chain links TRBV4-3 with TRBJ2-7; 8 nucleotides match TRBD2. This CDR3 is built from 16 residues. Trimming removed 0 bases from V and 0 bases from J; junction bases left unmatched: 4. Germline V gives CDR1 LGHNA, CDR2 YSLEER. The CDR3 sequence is CASSQDRSGSSYEQYF. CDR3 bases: TGCGCCAGCAGCCAAGATCGCAGCGGGAGCTCCTACGAGCAGTACTTC.

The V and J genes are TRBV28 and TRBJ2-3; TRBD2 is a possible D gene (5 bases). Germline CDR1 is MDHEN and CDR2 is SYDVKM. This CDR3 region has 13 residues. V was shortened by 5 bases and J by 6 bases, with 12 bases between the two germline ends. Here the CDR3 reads CASSPSPLDTQYF. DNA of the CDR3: TGTGCCAGCAGTCCTAGCCCGTTGGATACGCAGTATTTT.